The 12 T cell receptor beta chains reported below all come from one sample, sequenced in a study of vaccination effects on CD4 cells after COVID-19. Expansion with viral peptide pools was applied to antigen-specific CD4+ T cells by the ViraFEST assay prior to sequencing. Cultured cells yielded isolated CD4+ T cells after around 10 days. Absence of prior SARS-CoV-2 infection characterized the vaccine recipients, who showed negative nucleocapsid antibodies. These receptors have no identified antigens. Assay used: immunoSEQ multiplex PCR; TCRdb lists only in-frame clones, some missing. The sample carries roughly 42,000 clones, 70% recorded once. The material was CD4+ T cells from PBMCs cultured with HCoV-OC43 spike peptides, obtained before COVID-19 vaccination. The subset is: HCoV-OC43 spike overlapping peptide pool stimulation. These receptors were collected from a human donor who received a COVID-19 vaccine.

Only a few counts were recorded for this clone. The DNA of the CDR3 is TGTGCCAGCTCACCACCTGTCAGCGGGGCCAATGAGCAGTTCTTC. Residues: CASSPPVSGANEQFF. The V and J genes are TRBV18 and TRBJ2-1, with 7 bases that match TRBD2. From germline, CDR1 is KGHSH and CDR2 LQKENI. The ends lost 0 bases at V and 6 bases at J; junction bases unmatched: 5. The CDR3 runs to 15 residues.

The chain links TRBV6-5 to TRBJ1-1; D is perhaps TRBD1 (5 bases). Trimming took 5 bases from V and 10 from J, leaving 20 bases between them. The CDR3 spans 14 residues. Germline values: CDR1 MNHEY, CDR2 SVGAGI. CDR3 residues: CASSPRDSWHTAFF. CDR3 in DNA: TGTGCCAGCAGTCCCCGGGACTCCTGGCATACAGCTTTCTTT.

This chain uses TRBV5-1 with TRBJ2-7, with 11 positions matching TRBD1. V was pared by 2 bases and J by 6 bases, with 7 bases of the junction left unmatched. The CDR3 runs 15 residues. From germline, CDR1 is SGHRS and CDR2 YFSETQ. For the CDR3, the DNA is TGCGCCAGCAGCTTAGACGGACAGGGGGCCGGCGAGCAGTACTTC. It yields the protein CASSLDGQGAGEQYF.

The V call is TRBV10-3, the J call TRBJ1-2; D not resolved. The V end was cut by 0 bases, the J end by 9 bases, with 11 bases between. The CDR3 covers 13 residues. In germline, CDR1 is ENHRY, CDR2 SYGVKD. CDR3 in amino acids: CAISESSPNSYTF. Written as DNA, the CDR3 is TGTGCCATCAGTGAGTCTAGCCCAAATAGCTACACCTTC.

This clone has just a few counts. The chain combines TRBV2 with TRBJ1-5, with a weak D call TRBD1 (6 bases). V was trimmed by 4 bases and J by 7 bases, leaving 14 bases between them. Germline loops: CDR1 SNHLY, CDR2 FYNNEI. The CDR3 loop spans 14 amino acids. The CDR3 region has the DNA TGTGCCAGCAGTGGCCGGGACATCGGACAGCCCCAGCATTTT. Translated, it gives CASSGRDIGQPQHF.

The rearrangement joins TRBV9 to TRBJ1-4, with unresolved D. Germline V gives CDR1 SGDLS, CDR2 YYNGEE. V dropped 0 bases and J dropped 2 bases, with 11 bases sitting between them. This CDR3 spans 16 amino acids. CDR3 region: CASSVGNPGTNEKLFF. The CDR3 DNA reads TGTGCCAGCAGCGTAGGCAATCCCGGGACTAATGAAAAACTGTTTTTT.

V usage is TRBV15 and J usage is TRBJ2-7, with 13 bases lining up with TRBD2. The junction had 4 bases not matched to a gene; V was cut back by 3 bases and J by 5 bases. The CDR3 extends over 15 amino acids. In germline, CDR1 is LNHNV, CDR2 YYDKDF (reference sequence). CDR3 sequence: CATSRGGLAGDEQYF. The DNA for the CDR3 is TGTGCCACCAGCAGGGGAGGACTAGCGGGGGACGAGCAGTACTTC. Looking up the rest from reference TRBV15 and TRBJ2-7 gives the full variable domain: DAMVIQNPRYQVTQFGKPVTLSCSQTLNHNVMYWYQQKSSQAPKLLFHYYDKDFNNEADTPDNFQSRRPNTSFCFLDIRSPGLGDTAMYLCATSRGGLAGDEQYFGPGTRLTVT.

J is TRBJ1-1 and V is TRBV5-5, with a tentative D call TRBD1 (6 bases). This CDR3 is 14 amino acids long. V lost 5 bases and J lost 4, with 15 bases in between. Germline values: CDR1 SGHKS, CDR2 YYEKEE (reference sequence). The CDR3 loop is CASRQGGFSTEAFF. DNA of the CDR3: TGTGCCAGCAGACAGGGTGGGTTTAGCACTGAAGCTTTCTTT.

The chain couples TRBV27 to TRBJ1-1; D not certain. Per the germline V gene, CDR1 is MNHEY and CDR2 is SMNVEV (reference sequence). With 2 bases removed from V and 0 bases from J, the gap between germline ends came to 7 bases. The CDR3 is 14 residues long. Here the CDR3 reads CASSLTPMNTEAFF. CDR3 nucleotide sequence: TGTGCCAGCAGTTTAACACCGATGAACACTGAAGCTTTCTTT.

V gene TRBV7-9 combines with J gene TRBJ1-1; D gene uncertain. Trimming pared 1 base from V and 0 bases from J, leaving 3 bases between. The CDR3 contains 13 residues. CDR1 SEHNR and CDR2 FQNEAQ come from the germline V gene (reference sequence). CDR3 residues: CASSLDMNTEAFF. CDR3 nucleotides: TGTGCCAGCAGCTTAGATATGAACACTGAAGCTTTCTTT.

This clone was picked up a small number of times. V usage is TRBV7-2 and J usage is TRBJ1-1; TRBD1 aligns across 8 bases. Germline CDR1 is SGHTA and CDR2 is FQGNSA. This CDR3 has 13 amino acids. The ends lost 5 bases at V and 10 bases at J; junction bases unmatched: 9. The CDR3 DNA follows: TGTGCCAGCAGCCCGGACAGGGTGACGGGAGCTTTCTTT. This translates into CASSPDRVTGAFF.

The chain couples TRBV12-5 to TRBJ2-5, with 7 positions matching TRBD1. V was pared by 10 bases and J by 5 bases, with 13 bases of the junction left unmatched. The CDR3 totals 14 residues. Germline loops: CDR1 LGHNT, CDR2 FRNRAP. CDR3 protein: CATGTEQRGETQYF. For the CDR3, the DNA is TGTGCTACCGGGACAGAACAAAGGGGGGAGACCCAGTACTTC.